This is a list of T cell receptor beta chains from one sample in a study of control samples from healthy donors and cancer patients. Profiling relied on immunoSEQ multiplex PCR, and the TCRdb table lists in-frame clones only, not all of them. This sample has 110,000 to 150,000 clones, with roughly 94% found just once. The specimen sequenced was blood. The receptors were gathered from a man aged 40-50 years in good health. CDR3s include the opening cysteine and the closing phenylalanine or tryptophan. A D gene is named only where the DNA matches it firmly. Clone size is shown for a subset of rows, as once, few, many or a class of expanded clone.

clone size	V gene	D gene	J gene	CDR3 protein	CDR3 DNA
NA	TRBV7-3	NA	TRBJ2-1	CASSLSGNEQFF	TGTGCCAGCAGCTTATCGGGGAATGAGCAGTTCTTC
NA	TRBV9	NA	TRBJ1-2	CASSEGPYYGYTF	TGTGCCAGCAGTGAGGGTCCTTACTATGGCTACACCTTC
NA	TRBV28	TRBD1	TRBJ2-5	CASSVTGGKTQYF	TGTGCCAGCAGTGTGACAGGGGGAAAGACCCAGTACTTC
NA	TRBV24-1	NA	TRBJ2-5	CATSDRQETQYF	TGTGCCACCAGCGACAGGCAAGAGACCCAGTACTTC
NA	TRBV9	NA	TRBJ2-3	CASSTEGGRGSDTQYF	TGTGCCAGCAGCACCGAGGGGGGCAGAGGTTCAGATACGCAGTATTTT
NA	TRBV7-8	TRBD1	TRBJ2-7	CASREGQGAPEQYF	TGTGCCAGCAGGGAGGGACAGGGGGCCCCCGAGCAGTACTTC
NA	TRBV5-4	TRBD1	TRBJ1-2	CASRRAPGTGDGYTF	TGTGCCAGCAGGCGTGCACCCGGGACAGGGGATGGCTACACCTTC
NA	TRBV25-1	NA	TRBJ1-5	CASSERWVGQPQHF	TGTGCCAGCAGTGAACGCTGGGTTGGGCAGCCCCAGCATTTT
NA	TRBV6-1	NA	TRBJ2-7	CASSEASYEQYF	TGTGCCAGCAGTGAAGCCAGCTACGAGCAGTACTTC
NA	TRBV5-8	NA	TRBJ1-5	CASSLGGLTSHNQPQHF	TGTGCCAGCAGCTTAGGGGGTCTAACCTCTCACAATCAGCCCCAGCATTTT
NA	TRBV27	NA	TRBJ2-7	CASSLSKRYRDYEQYF	TGTGCCAGCAGTTTATCGAAGCGCTACAGGGACTACGAGCAGTACTTC
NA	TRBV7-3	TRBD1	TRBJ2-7	CASSLGQGDKQYF	TGTGCCAGCAGCTTAGGACAGGGAGATAAGCAGTACTTC
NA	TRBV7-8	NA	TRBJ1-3	CASSPAPGNTIYF	TGTGCCAGCAGCCCAGCCCCTGGAAACACCATATATTTT
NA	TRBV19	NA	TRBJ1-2	CASSGLVWEANYGYTF	TGTGCCAGTAGCGGGCTTGTTTGGGAAGCTAACTATGGCTACACCTTC
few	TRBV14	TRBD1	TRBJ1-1	CASSHLPGIGTAHTEAFF	TGTGCCAGCAGCCACCTCCCAGGTATAGGGACAGCTCACACTGAAGCTTTCTTT
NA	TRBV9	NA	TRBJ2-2	CASSPPSGTANTGELFF	TGTGCCAGCAGCCCCCCCTCCGGGACTGCGAACACCGGGGAGCTGTTTTTT
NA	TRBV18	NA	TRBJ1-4	CASSRSTNEKLFF	TGTGCCAGCTCAAGGTCAACTAATGAAAAACTGTTTTTT
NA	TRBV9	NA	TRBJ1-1	CASSVAPGDGEAFF	TGTGCCAGCAGCGTAGCTCCTGGGGACGGAGAAGCTTTCTTT
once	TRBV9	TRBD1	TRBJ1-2	CASSVSGGPNYGYTF	TGTGCCAGCAGCGTTTCAGGGGGCCCTAACTATGGCTACACCTTC
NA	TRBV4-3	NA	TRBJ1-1	CASSQDGGGTEAFF	TGCGCCAGCAGCCAAGATGGAGGGGGGACTGAAGCTTTCTTT
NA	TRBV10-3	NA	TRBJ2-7	CAISESGAGPYEQYF	TGTGCCATCAGTGAGTCGGGGGCAGGGCCCTACGAGCAGTACTTC
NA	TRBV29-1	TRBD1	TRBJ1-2	CSVVGQANNYGYTF	TGCAGCGTAGTTGGACAGGCCAATAACTATGGCTACACCTTC
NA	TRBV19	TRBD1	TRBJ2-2	CASKTGGTGELFF	TGTGCCAGTAAGACAGGGGGCACCGGGGAGCTGTTTTTT
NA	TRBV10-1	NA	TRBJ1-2	CASSPTAVGGYTF	TGCGCCAGCAGTCCAACAGCAGTAGGAGGCTACACCTTC
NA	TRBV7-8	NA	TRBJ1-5	CASSSTTVGVNQPQHF	TGTGCCAGCAGCTCGACGACCGTCGGAGTCAATCAGCCCCAGCATTTT
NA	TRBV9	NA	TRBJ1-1	CASSAFGQRGDTEAFF	TGTGCCAGCAGCGCGTTCGGACAGAGGGGTGACACTGAAGCTTTCTTT
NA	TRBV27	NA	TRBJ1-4	CASSSEFTNEKLFF	TGTGCCAGCAGTTCGGAGTTCACTAATGAAAAACTGTTTTTT
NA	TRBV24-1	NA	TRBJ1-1	CATSDLRGTAFF	TGTGCCACCAGTGATTTAAGGGGGACAGCTTTCTTT
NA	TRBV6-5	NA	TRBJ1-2	CASSYKGPVFYGYTF	TGTGCCAGCAGTTACAAGGGACCCGTTTTCTATGGCTACACCTTC
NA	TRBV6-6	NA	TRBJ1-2	CASSFTEIYGYTF	TGTGCCAGCAGTTTCACTGAGATCTATGGCTACACCTTC
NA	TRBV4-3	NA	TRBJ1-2	CASSQDFGGATFYGYTF	TGCGCCAGCAGCCAAGATTTTGGAGGGGCTACCTTCTATGGCTACACCTTC
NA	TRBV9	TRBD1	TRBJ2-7	CASSSGTGDFYEQYF	TGTGCCAGCAGCTCCGGGACAGGGGATTTCTACGAGCAGTACTTC
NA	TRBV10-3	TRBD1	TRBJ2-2	CAISATGGYGGELFF	TGTGCCATCAGTGCCACAGGGGGATACGGCGGGGAGCTGTTTTTT
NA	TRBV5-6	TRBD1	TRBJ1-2	CASSHGQGDYGYTF	TGTGCCAGCAGCCATGGACAGGGAGACTATGGCTACACCTTC
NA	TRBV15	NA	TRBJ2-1	CATSRDRGEYVGNEQFF	TGTGCCACCAGCAGAGATCGAGGAGAGTATGTGGGAAATGAGCAGTTCTTC
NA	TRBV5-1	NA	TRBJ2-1	CASSLSTRAYNEQFF	TGCGCCAGCAGCTTGTCGACTAGGGCCTACAATGAGCAGTTCTTC
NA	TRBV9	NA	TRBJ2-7	CASSVGFPPSYEQYF	TGTGCCAGCAGCGTAGGGTTTCCCCCCTCCTACGAGCAGTACTTC
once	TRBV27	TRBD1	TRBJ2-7	CASKSGWTGGTYEQYF	TGTGCCAGCAAGTCGGGCTGGACAGGGGGCACCTACGAGCAGTACTTC
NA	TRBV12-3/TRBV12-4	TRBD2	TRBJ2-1	CASNERGGGEQFF	TGTGCCAGCAATGAGCGGGGGGGCGGTGAGCAGTTCTTC
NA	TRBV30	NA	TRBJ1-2	CAWSVRLGSYTF	TGTGCCTGGAGTGTGAGGCTGGGAAGCTACACCTTC
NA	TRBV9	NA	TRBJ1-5	CASSVDEGRQPQHF	TGTGCCAGCAGCGTAGATGAGGGGAGGCAGCCCCAGCATTTT
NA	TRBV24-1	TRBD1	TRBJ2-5	CATSDGTGGPETQYF	TGTGCCACCAGTGATGGGACAGGGGGCCCAGAGACCCAGTACTTC
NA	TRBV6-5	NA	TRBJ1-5	CASRGSMGNQPQHF	TGTGCCAGCAGAGGAAGTATGGGCAATCAGCCCCAGCATTTT
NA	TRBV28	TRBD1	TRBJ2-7	CASSLGTGAEQYF	TGTGCCAGCAGTTTAGGGACAGGGGCCGAGCAGTACTTC
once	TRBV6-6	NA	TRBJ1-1	CASRRGDTEAFF	TGTGCCAGCAGACGTGGGGACACTGAAGCTTTCTTT
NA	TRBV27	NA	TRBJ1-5	CASSPRGSNQPQHF	TGTGCCAGCAGCCCTAGAGGTAGCAATCAGCCCCAGCATTTT
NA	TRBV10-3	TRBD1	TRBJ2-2	CAISETGTGGTGELFF	TGTGCCATCAGTGAGACCGGGACAGGGGGGACCGGGGAGCTGTTTTTT
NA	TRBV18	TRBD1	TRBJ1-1	CASSPRQGEMNTEAFF	TGTGCCAGCTCACCTCGACAGGGGGAAATGAACACTGAAGCTTTCTTT
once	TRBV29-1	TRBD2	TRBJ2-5	CSVDGLAGAKQETQYF	TGCAGCGTTGACGGGCTAGCGGGGGCCAAACAAGAGACCCAGTACTTC
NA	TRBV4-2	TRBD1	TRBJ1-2	CASSQQGAVDGYTF	TGTGCCAGCAGCCAACAGGGGGCGGTGGATGGCTACACCTTC
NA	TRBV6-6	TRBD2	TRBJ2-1	CASSHGTRGEPYNEQFF	TGTGCCAGCAGTCACGGCACTCGGGGGGAACCGTACAATGAGCAGTTCTTC
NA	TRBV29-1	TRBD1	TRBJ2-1	CSVRPGQSHNEQFF	TGCAGCGTCCGGCCGGGACAGTCACACAATGAGCAGTTCTTC
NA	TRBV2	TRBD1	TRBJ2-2	CASRGTADGTGELFF	TGTGCCAGCAGAGGGACAGCCGATGGCACCGGGGAGCTGTTTTTT
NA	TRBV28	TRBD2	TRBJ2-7	CASSRGLAGGLGQYF	TGTGCCAGCAGCCGCGGACTAGCGGGAGGGCTTGGGCAGTACTTC